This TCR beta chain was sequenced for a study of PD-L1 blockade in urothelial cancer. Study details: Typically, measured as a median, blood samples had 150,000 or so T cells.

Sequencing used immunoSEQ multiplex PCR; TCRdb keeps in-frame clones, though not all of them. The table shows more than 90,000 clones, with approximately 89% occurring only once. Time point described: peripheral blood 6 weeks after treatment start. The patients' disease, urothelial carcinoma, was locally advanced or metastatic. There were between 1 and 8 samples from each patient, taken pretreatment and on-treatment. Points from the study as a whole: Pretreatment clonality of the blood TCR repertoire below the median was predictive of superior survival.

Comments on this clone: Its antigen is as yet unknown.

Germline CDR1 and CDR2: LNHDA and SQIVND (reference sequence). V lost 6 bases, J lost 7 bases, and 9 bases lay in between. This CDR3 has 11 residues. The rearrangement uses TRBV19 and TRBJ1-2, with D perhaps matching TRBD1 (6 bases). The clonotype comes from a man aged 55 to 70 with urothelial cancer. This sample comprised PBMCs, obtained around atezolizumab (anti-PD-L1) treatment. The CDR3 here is CASSLRGGYTF. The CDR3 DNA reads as TGTGCCAGTAGCCTCAGGGGTGGCTACACCTTC.